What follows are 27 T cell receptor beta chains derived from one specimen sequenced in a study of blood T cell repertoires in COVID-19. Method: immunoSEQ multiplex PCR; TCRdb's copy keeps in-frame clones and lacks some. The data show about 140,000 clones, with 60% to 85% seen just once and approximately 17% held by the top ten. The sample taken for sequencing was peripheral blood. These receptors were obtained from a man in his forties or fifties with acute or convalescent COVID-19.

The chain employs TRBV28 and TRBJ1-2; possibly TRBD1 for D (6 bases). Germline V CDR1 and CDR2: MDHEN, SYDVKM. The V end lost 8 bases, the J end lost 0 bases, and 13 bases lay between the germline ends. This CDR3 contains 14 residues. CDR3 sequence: CASDWGGSNYGYTF. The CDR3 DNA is TGTGCCAGCGACTGGGGGGGCTCTAACTATGGCTACACCTTC.

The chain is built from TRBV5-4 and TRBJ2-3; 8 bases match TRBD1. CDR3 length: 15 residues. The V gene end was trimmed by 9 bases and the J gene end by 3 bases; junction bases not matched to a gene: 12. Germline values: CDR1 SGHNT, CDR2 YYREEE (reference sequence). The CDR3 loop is CATTPDRGVTDTQYF. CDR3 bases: TGTGCCACAACACCCGACAGGGGCGTAACAGATACGCAGTATTTT. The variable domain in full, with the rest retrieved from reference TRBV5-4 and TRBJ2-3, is ETGVTQSPTHLIKTRGQQVTLRCSSQSGHNTVSWYQQALGQGPQFIFQYYREEENGRGNFPPRFSGLQFPNYSSELNVNALELDDSALYLCATTPDRGVTDTQYFGPGTRLTVL.

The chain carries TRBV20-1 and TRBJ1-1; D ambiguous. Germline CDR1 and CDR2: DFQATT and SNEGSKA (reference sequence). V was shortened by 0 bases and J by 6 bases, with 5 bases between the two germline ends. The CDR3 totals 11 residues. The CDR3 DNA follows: TGCAGTGCTAGAGATATCCCTGAAGCTTTCTTT. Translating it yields CSARDIPEAFF.

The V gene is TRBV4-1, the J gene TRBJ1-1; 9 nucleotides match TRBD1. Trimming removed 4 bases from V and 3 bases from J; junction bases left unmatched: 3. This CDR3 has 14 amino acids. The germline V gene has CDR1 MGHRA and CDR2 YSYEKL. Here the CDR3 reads CASSPGQGYTEAFF. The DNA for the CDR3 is TGCGCCAGCAGCCCGGGACAGGGTTACACTGAAGCTTTCTTT.

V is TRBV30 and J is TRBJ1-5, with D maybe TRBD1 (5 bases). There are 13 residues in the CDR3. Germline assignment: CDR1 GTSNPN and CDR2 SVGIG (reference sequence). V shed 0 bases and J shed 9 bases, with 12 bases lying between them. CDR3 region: CAWSVGVGRPQHF. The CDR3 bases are TGTGCCTGGAGTGTAGGGGTTGGGCGGCCCCAGCATTTT.

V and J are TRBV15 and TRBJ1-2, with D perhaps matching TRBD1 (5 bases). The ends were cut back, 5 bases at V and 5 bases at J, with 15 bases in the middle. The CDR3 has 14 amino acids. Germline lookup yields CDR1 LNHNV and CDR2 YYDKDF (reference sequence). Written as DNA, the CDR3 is TGTGCCACCAGCGGCGGGGGGATATCTTATGGCTACACCTTC. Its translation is CATSGGGISYGYTF.

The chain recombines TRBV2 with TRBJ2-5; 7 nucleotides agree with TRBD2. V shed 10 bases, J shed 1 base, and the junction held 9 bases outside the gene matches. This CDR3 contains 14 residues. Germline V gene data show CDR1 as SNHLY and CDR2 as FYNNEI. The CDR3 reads CATGRRGTQETQYF. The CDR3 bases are TGTGCCACGGGTCGGCGGGGGACCCAAGAGACCCAGTACTTC.

The CDR3 nucleotides read TGTGCCAGCAGTCCCGTCCCGCGAGAGACCCAGTACTTC. Amino acids: CASSPVPRETQYF. J is TRBJ2-5 and V is TRBV6-6; no reliable D call. V gave up 5 bases and J gave up 4 bases, with 11 bases separating them. The CDR3 covers 13 residues. CDR1 is MNHNY, CDR2 SVGAGI, per germline (reference sequence).

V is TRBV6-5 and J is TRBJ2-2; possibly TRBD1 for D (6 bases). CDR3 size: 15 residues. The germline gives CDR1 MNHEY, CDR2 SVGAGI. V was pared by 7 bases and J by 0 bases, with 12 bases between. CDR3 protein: CASTRTVTNTGELFF. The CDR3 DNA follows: TGTGCCAGCACTAGGACAGTAACGAACACCGGGGAGCTGTTTTTT.

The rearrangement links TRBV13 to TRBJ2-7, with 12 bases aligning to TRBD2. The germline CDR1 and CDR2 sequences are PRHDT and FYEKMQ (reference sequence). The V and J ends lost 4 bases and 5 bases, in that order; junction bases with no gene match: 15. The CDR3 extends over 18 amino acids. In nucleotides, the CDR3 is TGTGCCAGCAGCTCCCAACCCCTAGCGGGGGGGCACGGGAACGAGCAGTACGTC. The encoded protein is CASSSQPLAGGHGNEQYV.

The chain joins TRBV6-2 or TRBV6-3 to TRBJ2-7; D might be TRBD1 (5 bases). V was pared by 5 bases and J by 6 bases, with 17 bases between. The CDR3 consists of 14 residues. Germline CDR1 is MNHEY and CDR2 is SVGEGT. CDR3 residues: CASSGGAPGSEQYV. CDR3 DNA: TGTGCCAGCAGTGGTGGGGCCCCAGGTAGCGAGCAGTACGTC.

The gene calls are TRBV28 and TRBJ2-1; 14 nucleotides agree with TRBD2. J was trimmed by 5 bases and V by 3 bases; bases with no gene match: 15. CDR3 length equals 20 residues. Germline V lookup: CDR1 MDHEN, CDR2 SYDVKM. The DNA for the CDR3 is TGTGCCAGCAGTTTCGTTTATTCGGGACTAGCGGGGGCAAACGACAATGAGCAGTTCTTC. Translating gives CASSFVYSGLAGANDNEQFF. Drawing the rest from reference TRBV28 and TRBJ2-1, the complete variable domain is DVKVTQSSRYLVKRTGEKVFLECVQDMDHENMFWYRQDPGLGLRLIYFSYDVKMKEKGDIPEGYSVSREKKERFSLILESASTNQTSMYLCASSFVYSGLAGANDNEQFFGPGTRLTVL.

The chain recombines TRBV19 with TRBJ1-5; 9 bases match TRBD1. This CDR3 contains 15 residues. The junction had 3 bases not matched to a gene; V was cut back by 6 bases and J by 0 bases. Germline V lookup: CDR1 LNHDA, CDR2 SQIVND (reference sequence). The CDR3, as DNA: TGTGCCAGTAGACTGGACAGGGGTAGCAATCAGCCCCAGCATTTT. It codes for CASRLDRGSNQPQHF.

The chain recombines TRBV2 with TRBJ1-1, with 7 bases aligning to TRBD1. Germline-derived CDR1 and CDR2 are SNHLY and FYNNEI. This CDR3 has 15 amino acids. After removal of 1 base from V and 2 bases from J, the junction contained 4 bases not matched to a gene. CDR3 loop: CASSEVGDSNTEAFF. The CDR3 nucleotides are TGTGCCAGCAGTGAAGTCGGGGACAGTAACACTGAAGCTTTCTTT.

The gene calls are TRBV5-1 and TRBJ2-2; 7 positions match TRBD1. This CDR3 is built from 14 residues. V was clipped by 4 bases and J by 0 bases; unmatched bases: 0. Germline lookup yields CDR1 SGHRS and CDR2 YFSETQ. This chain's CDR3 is CASSDRANTGELFF. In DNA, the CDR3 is TGCGCCAGCAGCGACAGGGCGAACACCGGGGAGCTGTTTTTT.

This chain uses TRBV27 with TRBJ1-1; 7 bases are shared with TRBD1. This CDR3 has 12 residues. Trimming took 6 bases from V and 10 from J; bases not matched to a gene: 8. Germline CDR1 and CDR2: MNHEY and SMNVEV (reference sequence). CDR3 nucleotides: TGTGCCAGCAGGAAACTACAGGGGCGAGCTTTCTTT. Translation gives CASRKLQGRAFF.

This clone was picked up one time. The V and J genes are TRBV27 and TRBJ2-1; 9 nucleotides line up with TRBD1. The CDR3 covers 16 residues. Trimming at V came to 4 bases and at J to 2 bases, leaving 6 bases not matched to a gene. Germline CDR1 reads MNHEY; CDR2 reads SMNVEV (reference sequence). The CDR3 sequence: CASSSDRGRTYNEQFF. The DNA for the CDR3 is TGTGCCAGCAGTTCAGACAGGGGGAGGACCTACAATGAGCAGTTCTTC.

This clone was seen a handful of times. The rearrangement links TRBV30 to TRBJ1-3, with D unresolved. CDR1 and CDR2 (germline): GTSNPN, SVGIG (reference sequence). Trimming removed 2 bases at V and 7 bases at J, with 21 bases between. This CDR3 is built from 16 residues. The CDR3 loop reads CAWSQERLRLANTIYF. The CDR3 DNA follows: TGTGCCTGGAGTCAGGAAAGACTCCGACTAGCGAACACCATATATTTT.

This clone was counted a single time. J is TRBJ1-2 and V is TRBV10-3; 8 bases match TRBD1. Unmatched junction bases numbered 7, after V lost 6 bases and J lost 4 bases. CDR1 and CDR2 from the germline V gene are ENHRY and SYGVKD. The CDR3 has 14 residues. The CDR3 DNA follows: TGTGCCATCAGAGAGGACAGGGCGCTCTATGGCTACACCTTC. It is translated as CAIREDRALYGYTF.

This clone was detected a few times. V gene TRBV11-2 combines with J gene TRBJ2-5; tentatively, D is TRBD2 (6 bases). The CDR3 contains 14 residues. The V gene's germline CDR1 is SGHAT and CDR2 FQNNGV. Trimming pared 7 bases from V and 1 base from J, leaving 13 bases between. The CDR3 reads CASNSGGLQETQYF. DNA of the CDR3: TGTGCCAGCAACTCTGGGGGACTCCAAGAGACCCAGTACTTC.

CDR3 sequence reads: CASSTTAYSENTIYF. In DNA, the CDR3 is TGTGCCAGCAGCACGACTGCCTACTCTGAAAACACCATATATTTT. The rearrangement uses TRBV21-1 and TRBJ1-3. TRBV21-1 is a listed pseudogene. The CDR3 is made up of 15 amino acids.

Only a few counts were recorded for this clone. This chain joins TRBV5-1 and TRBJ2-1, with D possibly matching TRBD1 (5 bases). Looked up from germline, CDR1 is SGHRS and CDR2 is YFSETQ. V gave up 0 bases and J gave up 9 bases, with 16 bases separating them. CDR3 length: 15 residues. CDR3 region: CASSLGQLRLGEQFF. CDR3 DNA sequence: TGCGCCAGCAGCTTGGGACAGTTGAGGTTGGGTGAGCAGTTCTTC.

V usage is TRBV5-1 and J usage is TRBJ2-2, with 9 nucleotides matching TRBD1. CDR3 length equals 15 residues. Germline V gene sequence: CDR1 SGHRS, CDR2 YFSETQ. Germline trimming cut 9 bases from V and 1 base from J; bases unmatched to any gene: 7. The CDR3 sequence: CATNLGQGNTGELFF. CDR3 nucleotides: TGCGCCACCAACCTGGGACAGGGGAACACCGGGGAGCTGTTTTTT.

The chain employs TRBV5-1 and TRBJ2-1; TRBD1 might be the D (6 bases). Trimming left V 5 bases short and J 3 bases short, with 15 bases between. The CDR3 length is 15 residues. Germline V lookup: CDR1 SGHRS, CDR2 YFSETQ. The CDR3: CASSSGTQSYNEQFF. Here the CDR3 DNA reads TGCGCCAGCAGTTCTGGGACACAAAGCTACAATGAGCAGTTCTTC.

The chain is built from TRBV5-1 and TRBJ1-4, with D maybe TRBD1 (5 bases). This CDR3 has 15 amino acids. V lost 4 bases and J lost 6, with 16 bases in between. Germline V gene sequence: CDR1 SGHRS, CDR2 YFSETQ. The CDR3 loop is CASSNQGSGDEKLFF. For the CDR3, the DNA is TGCGCCAGCAGCAATCAGGGCTCTGGAGATGAAAAACTGTTTTTT. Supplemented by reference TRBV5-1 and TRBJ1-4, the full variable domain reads KAGVTQTPRYLIKTRGQQVTLSCSPISGHRSVSWYQQTPGQGLQFLFEYFSETQRNKGNFPGRFSGRQFSNSRSEMNVSTLELGDSALYLCASSNQGSGDEKLFFGSGTQLSVL.

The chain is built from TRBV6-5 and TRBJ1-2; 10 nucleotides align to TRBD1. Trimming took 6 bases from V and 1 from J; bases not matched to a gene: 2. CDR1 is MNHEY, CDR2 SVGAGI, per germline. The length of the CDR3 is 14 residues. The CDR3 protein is CASSRTGGNYGYTF. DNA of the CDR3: TGTGCCAGCAGCCGGACAGGGGGTAACTATGGCTACACCTTC.

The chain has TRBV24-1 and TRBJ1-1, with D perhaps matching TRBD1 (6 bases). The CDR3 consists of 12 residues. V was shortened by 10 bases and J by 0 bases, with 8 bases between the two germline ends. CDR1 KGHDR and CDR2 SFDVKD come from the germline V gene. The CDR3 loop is CATGGVNTEAFF. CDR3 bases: TGTGCCACAGGGGGTGTGAACACTGAAGCTTTCTTT.